The source of this T cell receptor (beta chain) is a study of control samples from healthy donors and cancer patients. The data were produced by immunoSEQ multiplex PCR, yet TCRdb's version contains in-frame clones alone and is incomplete. The repertoire holds around 190,000 clones, with around 87% as singletons. The V and J ends lost 1 base and 9 bases respectively, with 19 bases between them. From germline, CDR1 is MNHEY and CDR2 SMNVEV (reference sequence). The CDR3 has 16 amino acids. The TCR originated in a woman aged 45 to 65 in good health. This rearrangement joins TRBV27 to TRBJ2-1; D is undetermined. Sequencing was performed on blood. CDR3 coding DNA: TGTGCCAGCAGTTTATTCAAGTTTCGTGAAGGACCTGAGCAGTTCTTC. Translated, it gives CASSLFKFREGPEQFF.